This passage covers 23 T cell receptor beta chains from one sample sequenced in a study of blood T cells in healthy people across ages. The second PCR ran about 6 to 12 cycles with a sample-barcoded 5' primer and J-beta primers. TCRdb itself ran the 5' RACE reads through MiXCR, one entry per CDR3 protein. The sample holds about 1,800,000 distinct CDR3 sequences; about 30% are singletons and the top ten take 7.7%. Sequences were obtained from blood. These receptors were obtained from a young woman in good health.

There are a few counts of this clonotype. This chain uses TRBV20-1 with TRBJ2-1; 7 nucleotides align to TRBD2. The CDR3 loop spans 13 amino acids. Germline V gene sequence: CDR1 DFQATT, CDR2 SNEGSKA (reference sequence). The trim removed 1 base at V and 7 bases at J, leaving 4 bases unmatched. CDR3 residues: CSARGRESNEQFF. The CDR3 DNA is TGCAGTGCTAGAGGGCGGGAGTCTAATGAGCAGTTCTTC.

Only a few counts were recorded for this clonotype. V and J are TRBV10-3 and TRBJ1-1; tentatively, D is TRBD1 (5 bases). Trimming removed 4 bases at V and 4 bases at J, with 13 bases between. Germline V lookup: CDR1 ENHRY, CDR2 SYGVKD. The CDR3 loop spans 14 amino acids. The CDR3 is CAISVGRAGTEAFF. The CDR3 DNA sequence: TGTGCCATCAGTGTGGGCAGGGCTGGCACTGAAGCTTTCTTT.

As for this clonotype: At one of its ends the junction is not consistent with the germline gene, which may arise from a read error. The chain links TRBV27 to TRBJ2-3; D is possibly TRBD1 (5 bases). The CDR3 loop spans 14 amino acids. Germline V gene sequence: CDR1 MNHEY, CDR2 SMNVEV (reference sequence). CDR3 region: CASSGTGYTDMQYF. For the CDR3, the DNA is TGTGCCAGCAGTGGAACAGGATACACAGATATGCAGTATTTT.

This clonotype has just a few counts. The rearrangement joins TRBV7-8 to TRBJ2-3; TRBD2 aligns across 14 bases. Germline CDR1 reads SGHVS; CDR2 reads FQNEAQ. The length of the CDR3 is 17 residues. V shed 1 base and J 6 bases; nucleotides not matched to a gene: 6. The DNA for the CDR3 is TGTGCCAGCAGCTTAGGTGGGACTAGCGGGAGATCGGATACGCAGTATTTT. This encodes CASSLGGTSGRSDTQYF.

The chain has TRBV10-3 and TRBJ1-3; D not resolved. The CDR3 totals 16 residues. Between the trimmed V and J ends, which lost 7 bases and 3 bases, there was a span of 19 bases. Germline CDR1 ENHRY, CDR2 SYGVKD. CDR3 loop: CAITALPEVFGNTIYF. The CDR3 coding sequence is TGTGCCATCACTGCACTACCGGAGGTCTTTGGAAACACCATATATTTT.

J is TRBJ2-3 and V is TRBV11-2; D might be TRBD1 (6 bases). V gave up 1 base and J gave up 4 bases, with 12 bases separating them. The V gene's germline CDR1 is SGHAT and CDR2 FQNNGV. The CDR3 extends over 15 amino acids. CDR3 sequence reads: CASSLVQGIPDTQYF. The DNA of the CDR3 is TGTGCCAGCAGCTTAGTTCAGGGGATACCAGATACGCAGTATTTT.

The sample holds many counts of this clonotype. The chain couples TRBV9 to TRBJ2-1; TRBD2 agrees at 10 bases. V lost 0 bases to trimming and J lost 2 bases; unmatched junction nucleotides: 5. Germline-derived CDR1 and CDR2 are SGDLS and YYNGEE. The CDR3 covers 17 residues. The CDR3 DNA reads TGTGCCAGCAGCGTAGTGGCTAGCGGGGGCACCTACAATGAGCAGTTCTTC. It encodes CASSVVASGGTYNEQFF.

This CDR3 is CASAGQSDQPQHF. As DNA, the CDR3 is TGTGCCAGCGCGGGGCAGAGCGATCAGCCCCAGCATTTT. The V and J genes are TRBV7-8 and TRBJ1-5; a weak D match, TRBD1 (5 bases). The V gene lost 8 bases and the J gene lost 5 bases, with 13 bases spanning the gap. Germline assignment: CDR1 SGHVS and CDR2 FQNEAQ. CDR3 length equals 13 residues.

This clonotype was seen only a few times. J is TRBJ1-1 and V is TRBV28, with no clear D. The CDR3 is 13 residues long. CDR1 and CDR2 (germline): MDHEN, SYDVKM. V was trimmed by 9 bases and J by 1 base, leaving 12 bases between them. In DNA form, the CDR3 reads TGTGCCAGTATTCGGTGGGCGAACACTGAAGCTTTCTTT. Its translation: CASIRWANTEAFF. The full variable domain, in which reference TRBV28 and TRBJ1-1 provide the parts outside the CDR3, is DVKVTQSSRYLVKRTGEKVFLECVQDMDHENMFWYRQDPGLGLRLIYFSYDVKMKEKGDIPEGYSVSREKKERFSLILESASTNQTSMYLCASIRWANTEAFFGQGTRLTVV.

This clonotype has a handful of counts. CDR3 nucleotides: TGTGCCAGCAGTCACCCAGGGGCCCCCGTGGAGCGAGAGACCCAGTACTTC. It is translated as CASSHPGAPVERETQYF. The rearrangement joins TRBV6-2 or TRBV6-3 to TRBJ2-5, with D tentatively TRBD1 (6 bases). This CDR3 region has 17 residues. CDR1 and CDR2 (germline): MNHEY, SVGEGT. V gave up 5 bases and J gave up 4 bases, with 23 bases separating them.

The table lists this clonotype with many counts. The chain joins TRBV20-1 to TRBJ2-5; 9 positions agree with TRBD2. Germline V gene sequence: CDR1 DFQATT, CDR2 SNEGSKA (reference sequence). The CDR3 length is 14 residues. J lost 4 bases, V lost 5 bases, and 8 bases had no gene match. The CDR3 loop is CSARREGLTETQYF. For the CDR3, the DNA is TGCAGTGCTCGGCGGGAGGGGCTAACAGAGACCCAGTACTTC.

The chain recombines TRBV6-5 with TRBJ2-2; maybe TRBD1 (5 bases). Germline V lookup: CDR1 MNHEY, CDR2 SVGAGI. Trimming shortened V by 6 bases and J by 5 bases, and 10 bases separated the two germline ends. The CDR3 totals 13 residues. This CDR3 is CASRGVKTGELFF. The DNA for the CDR3 is TGTGCCAGCAGAGGGGTAAAGACCGGGGAGCTGTTTTTT.

Many counts were recorded for this clonotype. The chain employs TRBV9 and TRBJ2-1; 8 bases are shared with TRBD2. This CDR3 has 15 amino acids. With 0 bases clipped from V and 10 bases from J, the junction kept 9 bases outside the gene matches. The germline V gene encodes CDR1 SGDLS and CDR2 YYNGEE. As DNA, the CDR3 is TGTGCCAGCAGCGTAGAGCCGATAGGCGGGGGGGAGCAGTTCTTC. Protein: CASSVEPIGGGEQFF.

In this sample, this clonotype turned up a few times. The chain links TRBV30 to TRBJ2-6, with a weak D call TRBD1 (6 bases). Per the germline V gene, CDR1 is GTSNPN and CDR2 is SVGIG (reference sequence). The CDR3 covers 16 residues. Trimming left V 2 bases short and J 0 bases short, with 11 bases between. CDR3 amino acids: CAWSPGQFSGANVLTF. The CDR3 DNA follows: TGTGCCTGGAGTCCGGGACAATTCTCTGGGGCCAACGTCCTGACTTTC.

This clonotype was counted between two and nine times. The gene calls are TRBV29-1 and TRBJ1-2; 7 bases match TRBD1. Germline CDR1 reads SQVTM; CDR2 reads ANQGSEA. V shed 7 bases and J 10 bases; nucleotides not matched to a gene: 9. This CDR3 has 11 residues. The CDR3 DNA reads as TGCAGCGCCTCCACAGGGGAGTCCTACACCTTC. Translating gives CSASTGESYTF. The full variable domain, with the rest looked up from reference TRBV29-1 and TRBJ1-2, is SAVISQKPSRDICQRGTSLTIQCQVDSQVTMMFWYRQQPGQSLTLIATANQGSEATYESGFVIDKFPISRPNLTFSTLTVSNMSPEDSSIYLCSASTGESYTFGSGTRLTVV.

A few counts support this clonotype. J is TRBJ2-5 and V is TRBV7-2; TRBD2 matches 8 bases. This CDR3 contains 15 residues. V lost 5 bases to trimming and J lost 2 bases; unmatched junction nucleotides: 7. Germline V CDR1 and CDR2: SGHTA, FQGNSA. The CDR3 DNA sequence: TGTGCCAGCAGCCCAAGGGCTAGCGGGCAAGAGACCCAGTACTTC. Amino acids: CASSPRASGQETQYF.

In the case of this clonotype: This may be a read error: a much more frequent sequence differs by one nucleotide. J is TRBJ2-1 and V is TRBV7-2; D not resolved. Germline CDR1 is SGHTA and CDR2 is FQGNSA. The CDR3 loop spans 14 amino acids. The V gene lost 1 base and the J gene lost 6 bases, with 10 bases spanning the gap. DNA of the CDR3: TGTGCCAGCAGCTTAGACCAGCTACGCAATGAGCAGTTCTTC. Encoded protein: CASSLDQLRNEQFF.

The chain employs TRBV5-1 and TRBJ1-3; 9 positions agree with TRBD1. The CDR3 runs to 14 residues. The junction had 6 bases not matched to a gene; V was cut back by 3 bases and J by 8 bases. CDR1 is SGHRS, CDR2 YFSETQ, per germline. The CDR3 here is CASSSDRGGDTIYF. The CDR3 DNA sequence: TGCGCCAGCAGCTCGGACAGGGGAGGAGACACCATATATTTT. The full variable domain, its missing parts supplied by reference TRBV5-1 and TRBJ1-3, is KAGVTQTPRYLIKTRGQQVTLSCSPISGHRSVSWYQQTPGQGLQFLFEYFSETQRNKGNFPGRFSGRQFSNSRSEMNVSTLELGDSALYLCASSSDRGGDTIYFGEGSWLTVV.

This chain uses TRBV13 with TRBJ2-1, with 8 nucleotides matching TRBD2. V lost 6 bases to trimming and J lost 9 bases; unmatched junction nucleotides: 10. Germline V gene sequence: CDR1 PRHDT, CDR2 FYEKMQ (reference sequence). This CDR3 comprises 14 residues. The CDR3 bases are TGTGCCAGCAGTTTCCGGGAGGGCCGTACTGAGCAGTTCTTC. Protein sequence: CASSFREGRTEQFF.

The V gene is TRBV6-2 or TRBV6-3, the J gene TRBJ1-6; the D gene is possibly TRBD1 (5 bases). Germline V gene sequence: CDR1 MNHEY, CDR2 SVGEGT. This CDR3 is 14 amino acids long. V lost 7 bases and J lost 7, with 14 bases in between. In nucleotides, the CDR3 is TGTGCCAGCATCCGGGACCTCCACAATTCACCCCTCCACTTT. Its translation is CASIRDLHNSPLHF.

This clonotype came up many times. The chain has TRBV29-1 and TRBJ1-2, with D unclear. Trimming cost V 0 bases and J 6 bases, with 11 bases left between them. This CDR3 has 13 residues. Germline CDR1 SQVTM, CDR2 ANQGSEA. The CDR3 DNA reads as TGCAGCGTTGAAGATAGGACCCTCGATGGCTACACCTTC. This gives the protein CSVEDRTLDGYTF.

V usage is TRBV12-3 or TRBV12-4 and J usage is TRBJ2-4; 8 nucleotides match TRBD1. V shed 6 bases, J shed 4 bases, and the junction held 5 bases outside the gene matches. This CDR3 is built from 14 residues. The CDR3 DNA is TGTGCCAGCAGCTGGGACAGGTCAAAAAACATTCAGTACTTC. This codes for CASSWDRSKNIQYF.

This clonotype was detected a few times. This chain joins TRBV6-5 and TRBJ1-1; 7 bases are shared with TRBD1. Germline lookup yields CDR1 MNHEY and CDR2 SVGAGI. Unmatched junction bases numbered 7, after V lost 3 bases and J lost 3 bases. This CDR3 contains 15 residues. In DNA, the CDR3 is TGTGCCAGCAGTTATCGACAGGGAGAGTACACTGAAGCTTTCTTT. It translates to CASSYRQGEYTEAFF.